These 7 T cell receptor beta chains were all obtained from the same sample, sequenced in a study of blood T cell repertoires in COVID-19. Only in-frame clones appear in the TCRdb table, and some are missing; sequencing was by immunoSEQ multiplex PCR. Counted here are tens of thousands of clones, over 75% occurring once; the ten biggest clones make up roughly a tenth. The sample taken for sequencing was peripheral blood. Source of these receptors: a human donor in a cohort sampled during active COVID-19. The donor label of this sample is uncertain.

In DNA form, the CDR3 reads TGTGCCAGCTACCAGGGACTAGCGGGCTTCACAGATACGCAGTATTTT. Protein sequence: CASYQGLAGFTDTQYF. The genes are TRBV18 and TRBJ2-3, with TRBD2 matching 12 bases. The CDR3 spans 16 residues. The V segment lost 7 bases and the J segment 2 bases; nucleotides outside the gene matches: 7. CDR1 is KGHSH, CDR2 LQKENI, per germline. Variable domain in full (rest from reference TRBV18 and TRBJ2-3): NAGVMQNPRHLVRRRGQEARLRCSPMKGHSHVYWYRQLPEEGLKFMVYLQKENIIDESGMPKERFSAEFPKEGPSILRIQQVVRGDSAAYFCASYQGLAGFTDTQYFGPGTRLTVL.

The V and J genes are TRBV18 and TRBJ2-1; 7 bases align to TRBD2. V trimming: 2 bases; J trimming: 0 bases; junction bases outside the gene matches: 4. The CDR3 has 16 amino acids. Germline V gives CDR1 KGHSH, CDR2 LQKENI. CDR3 residues: CASSPNLADSYNEQFF. As DNA, the CDR3 is TGTGCCAGCTCACCAAACCTAGCGGACTCCTACAATGAGCAGTTCTTC.

J is TRBJ1-2 and V is TRBV6-5; possible D gene TRBD1, 5 bases. The V and J ends lost 2 bases and 8 bases respectively, with 12 bases between them. The CDR3 sequence is 13 residues long. CDR1 is MNHEY and CDR2 is SVGAGI in the germline V gene. In DNA form, the CDR3 reads TGTGCCAGCAGTTACAACAGGCTTTCGGGCTACACCTTC. Translated: CASSYNRLSGYTF.

The chain carries TRBV19 and TRBJ1-3; no clear D gene. The ends were cut back, 9 bases at V and 2 bases at J, with 14 bases in the middle. Germline assignment: CDR1 LNHDA and CDR2 SQIVND (reference sequence). The CDR3 covers 14 residues. CDR3 sequence: CASQRAGTGNTIYF. CDR3 nucleotides: TGTGCCAGCCAGAGGGCTGGAACTGGAAACACCATATATTTT.

The chain joins TRBV19 to TRBJ2-7, with D maybe TRBD2 (6 bases). Germline assignment: CDR1 LNHDA and CDR2 SQIVND (reference sequence). The germline V and J ends were trimmed by 0 bases and 4 bases, with 13 bases remaining between them. The CDR3 extends over 15 amino acids. This CDR3 reads CASSIDFGEVYEQYF. In DNA, the CDR3 is TGTGCCAGTAGTATAGATTTCGGGGAGGTGTACGAGCAGTACTTC. The variable domain in full, with the rest retrieved from reference TRBV19 and TRBJ2-7, is DGGITQSPKYLFRKEGQNVTLSCEQNLNHDAMYWYRQDPGQGLRLIYYSQIVNDFQKGDIAEGYSVSREKKESFPLTVTSAQKNPTAFYLCASSIDFGEVYEQYFGPGTRLTVT.

The sample holds a few counts of this clone. V gene TRBV3-1 (or the pseudogene TRBV3-2) combines with J gene TRBJ1-2, with TRBD1 as a possible D gene (6 bases). Trimming took off 3 bases at V and 4 bases at J, with 12 bases between the two ends. The germline gives CDR1 LGHDT, CDR2 YNNKEL (reference sequence). The CDR3 consists of 14 residues. The CDR3, as DNA: TGTGCCAGCAGCCATGCCGGGACAATCTATGGCTACACCTTC. Protein sequence: CASSHAGTIYGYTF.

V is TRBV5-1 and J is TRBJ2-1, with a possible D match to TRBD2 (6 bases). The length of the CDR3 is 15 residues. Per the germline V gene, CDR1 is SGHRS and CDR2 is YFSETQ. V lost 1 base to trimming and J lost 0 bases, with 8 bases between them. CDR3 coding DNA: TGCGCCAGCAGCTTGACCGGGGGCTCCTACAATGAGCAGTTCTTC. Protein sequence: CASSLTGGSYNEQFF.